This TCR beta chain came from a study of T cell changes during pregnancy in multiple sclerosis. CDR3 size: 15 residues. V dropped 0 bases and J dropped 4; count of bases not matched to a gene: 6. Germline V gene lookup returns CDR1 MGHRA and CDR2 YSYEKL. Repertoires were generated with immunoSEQ multiplex PCR, while TCRdb's copy carries only in-frame clones and drops some. The sample has tens of thousands of clones, about nine tenths seen once. Sequenced material: CD4+ T cells from peripheral blood mononuclear cells, taken in the second trimester of pregnancy. The TCR was taken from a female donor with multiple sclerosis, enrolled in a pregnancy study. The V gene is TRBV4-1, the J gene TRBJ2-7, with 7 nucleotides matching TRBD1. The CDR3 DNA sequence: TGCGCCAGCAGCCAAGATGGGACAGTGGATTACGAGCAGTACTTC. It encodes CASSQDGTVDYEQYF.